Each of the 24 T cell receptor beta chains below was sequenced from the same sample in a study of lymphopenia after photon versus proton radiotherapy (dated by TCRdb to about 2019). The library was generated by the immunoSEQ multiplex PCR assay. Held by TCRdb, this immuneACCESS table contains in-frame sequences only and omits some clones. Under half of the omission traces to an unresolved V gene where checked; the cause of the rest is unknown. This sample holds approximately 170,000 clones; 70% to 90% were observed only once. In total, the top ten clones hold approximately 4.8% of the sample. Sequencing used peripheral blood, obtained from a patient treated with photon-based radiotherapy. These receptors were collected from a man aged 50 or older with gastric cancer.

The chain couples TRBV6-5 to TRBJ2-3; TRBD2 agrees at 16 bases. Germline assignment: CDR1 MNHEY and CDR2 SVGAGI. CDR3 length: 15 amino acids. J lost 10 bases, V lost 4 bases, and 5 bases had no gene match. The CDR3 spells CASSSGLAGGKAQYF. The CDR3 coding sequence is TGTGCCAGCAGTTCGGGACTAGCGGGAGGGAAGGCGCAGTATTTT.

The chain carries TRBV6-5 and TRBJ1-1; D not resolved. This CDR3 spans 14 amino acids. Germline CDR1 is MNHEY and CDR2 is SVGAGI. The V and J ends lost 0 bases and 7 bases respectively, with 12 bases between them. This chain's CDR3 is CASSYSGEGGEAFF. In DNA form, the CDR3 reads TGTGCCAGCAGTTACTCCGGGGAGGGTGGTGAAGCTTTCTTT.

The genes are TRBV18 and TRBJ2-7, with a possible D match to TRBD1 (5 bases). The germline V and J ends were trimmed by 0 bases and 5 bases, with 14 bases remaining between them. Germline lookup yields CDR1 KGHSH and CDR2 LQKENI. The CDR3 runs to 15 residues. CDR3 coding DNA: TGTGCCAGCTCACCACCGGGTGGCAGGGCAGACGAGCAGTACTTC. This gives the protein CASSPPGGRADEQYF.

This chain joins TRBV6-6 and TRBJ1-4; D unresolved. CDR1 is MNHNY and CDR2 is SVGAGI in the germline V gene (reference sequence). The CDR3 sequence is 13 residues long. Trimming stripped 10 bases from V and 5 bases from J, with 14 bases between. The CDR3 region has the DNA TGTGCCATTAAACGGACCGTCAATGAAAAACTGTTTTTT. It encodes CAIKRTVNEKLFF.

This clone has only one observation. The chain employs TRBV27 and TRBJ1-5; perhaps TRBD1 as D (5 bases). The V end lost 2 bases, the J end lost 2 bases, and 10 bases lay between the germline ends. This CDR3 contains 15 residues. Germline V gives CDR1 MNHEY, CDR2 SMNVEV (reference sequence). CDR3 nucleotide sequence: TGTGCCAGCAGTTTAGCTGCGGGGGGCAATCAGCCCCAGCATTTT. This encodes CASSLAAGGNQPQHF.

The chain couples TRBV18 to TRBJ1-1; D is ambiguous. Trimming left V 3 bases short and J 3 bases short, with 8 bases between. The germline V gene encodes CDR1 KGHSH and CDR2 LQKENI. This CDR3 comprises 13 residues. This CDR3 reads CASSPSMDTEAFF. As DNA, the CDR3 is TGTGCCAGCTCACCGAGTATGGACACTGAAGCTTTCTTT.

The chain uses TRBV11-2 and TRBJ2-7; D call uncertain. Germline CDR1 is SGHAT and CDR2 is FQNNGV. The CDR3 loop spans 14 amino acids. With 1 base removed from V and 3 bases from J, the gap between germline ends came to 10 bases. The CDR3 DNA follows: TGTGCCAGCAGCTTAGGGTTCAGACTCTACGAGCAGTACTTC. Protein: CASSLGFRLYEQYF.

The chain couples TRBV7-2 to TRBJ2-1; no definite D call. From germline, CDR1 is SGHTA and CDR2 FQGNSA. The CDR3 has 11 residues. V was shortened by 6 bases and J by 9 bases, with 9 bases between the two germline ends. In nucleotides, the CDR3 is TGTGCCAGCAGGTCCATGGGTGAGCAGTTCTTC. This sequence encodes CASRSMGEQFF.

J is TRBJ1-2 and V is TRBV18; unclear D gene. The germline CDR1 and CDR2 sequences are KGHSH and LQKENI. Trimming took off 2 bases at V and 1 base at J, with 8 bases between the two ends. This CDR3 has 14 residues. The CDR3 DNA reads as TGTGCCAGCTCACCAACCGCCCATAACTATGGCTACACCTTC. This translates into CASSPTAHNYGYTF.

V is TRBV9 and J is TRBJ2-6; D is uncertain. V was clipped by 3 bases and J by 0 bases, with 4 bases between them. Germline CDR1 SGDLS, CDR2 YYNGEE. This CDR3 comprises 14 residues. The CDR3 nucleotides are TGTGCCAGCAGCGCCTACTCTGGGGCCAACGTCCTGACTTTC. This encodes CASSAYSGANVLTF.

The J gene is TRBJ2-7, the V gene TRBV30; D is ambiguous. Germline CDR1 and CDR2: GTSNPN and SVGIG (reference sequence). V shed 0 bases and J shed 0 bases, with 3 bases lying between them. The CDR3 is 12 amino acids. CDR3 nucleotide sequence: TGTGCCTGGAGTGTAAGCTCCTACGAGCAGTACTTC. It translates to CAWSVSSYEQYF.

The rearrangement links TRBV2 to TRBJ2-3; no reliable D call. CDR1 SNHLY and CDR2 FYNNEI come from the germline V gene. Trimming removed 2 bases at V and 5 bases at J, with 2 bases between. The CDR3 length is 11 residues. Written as DNA, the CDR3 is TGTGCCAGCAGTGAAATAGATACGCAGTATTTT. It specifies CASSEIDTQYF. Supplemented by reference TRBV2 and TRBJ2-3, the full variable domain reads EPEVTQTPSHQVTQMGQEVILRCVPISNHLYFYWYRQILGQKVEFLVSFYNNEISEKSEIFDDQFSVERPDGSNFTLKIRSTKLEDSAMYFCASSEIDTQYFGPGTRLTVL.

The gene calls are TRBV19 and TRBJ1-3; the D gene is possibly TRBD1 (5 bases). CDR1 is LNHDA, CDR2 SQIVND, per germline (reference sequence). This CDR3 is 14 amino acids long. The V and J ends lost 6 bases and 4 bases respectively, with 13 bases between them. The CDR3 region has the DNA TGTGCCAGTAGCTGGTCAGGGAGAGGAAACACCATATATTTT. Encoded protein: CASSWSGRGNTIYF.

V and J are TRBV18 and TRBJ1-1; D might be TRBD1 (5 bases). The CDR3 loop spans 14 amino acids. Per the germline V gene, CDR1 is KGHSH and CDR2 is LQKENI. Trimming took 6 bases from V and 1 from J, leaving 12 bases between them. The CDR3 DNA follows: TGTGCCAGCTCTCTCGGACAAGAGAACACTGAAGCTTTCTTT. Translation: CASSLGQENTEAFF. The variable domain in full, with the rest retrieved from reference TRBV18 and TRBJ1-1, is NAGVMQNPRHLVRRRGQEARLRCSPMKGHSHVYWYRQLPEEGLKFMVYLQKENIIDESGMPKERFSAEFPKEGPSILRIQQVVRGDSAAYFCASSLGQENTEAFFGQGTRLTVV.

The chain employs TRBV14 and TRBJ2-7; possibly TRBD2 for D (5 bases). The CDR3 has 13 amino acids. Trimming cost V 0 bases and J 12 bases, with 15 bases left between them. From germline, CDR1 is SGHDN and CDR2 FVKESK. The CDR3 DNA is TGTGCCAGCAGCCAAGATCGAGGACTCACGAGGTACTTC. This codes for CASSQDRGLTRYF.

This chain links TRBV9 with TRBJ2-4; 8 bases are shared with TRBD2. V trimming: 2 bases; J trimming: 8 bases; junction bases outside the gene matches: 6. This CDR3 has 14 residues. Germline-derived CDR1 and CDR2 are SGDLS and YYNGEE. CDR3 protein: CASSVGTRYDIQYF. The CDR3 DNA reads TGTGCCAGCAGCGTCGGGACTAGATACGACATTCAGTACTTC.

This clone was recorded only once. The rearrangement uses TRBV11-1 and TRBJ2-1; maybe TRBD2 (6 bases). V shed 8 bases and J shed 8 bases, with 13 bases lying between them. The germline V gene encodes CDR1 SGHAT and CDR2 FQDESV (reference sequence). CDR3 length: 12 residues. The CDR3 sequence is CASFSGRDEQFF. The CDR3 nucleotides read TGTGCCAGCTTTAGCGGCAGGGATGAGCAGTTCTTC.

This chain links TRBV5-1 with TRBJ2-1, with D perhaps matching TRBD2 (5 bases). V lost 3 bases to trimming and J lost 10 bases, with 17 bases between them. The CDR3 loop spans 14 amino acids. Germline lookup yields CDR1 SGHRS and CDR2 YFSETQ. Written as DNA, the CDR3 is TGCGCCAGCAGCTCCCTGGCGGGCACTATAGAGCAGTTCTTC. The encoded protein is CASSSLAGTIEQFF.

This clone turned up a few times. The V and J genes are TRBV30 and TRBJ1-2; 10 bases map to TRBD1. CDR3 length: 17 amino acids. Germline values: CDR1 GTSNPN, CDR2 SVGIG (reference sequence). After removal of 1 base from V and 0 bases from J, the junction contained 8 bases not matched to a gene. The CDR3 DNA reads TGTGCCTGGAGTGGATCCGGGACAGGGGAGGCTAACTATGGCTACACCTTC. Protein product: CAWSGSGTGEANYGYTF.

The gene calls are TRBV30 and TRBJ2-2; 8 bases agree with TRBD1. Germline lookup yields CDR1 GTSNPN and CDR2 SVGIG (reference sequence). Trimming removed 2 bases from V and 3 bases from J; junction bases left unmatched: 14. The CDR3 runs 18 residues. The CDR3 region has the DNA TGTGCCTGGAGTACAATCTCCGCAGGGGGCGCGCACACCGGGGAGCTGTTTTTT. Protein sequence: CAWSTISAGGAHTGELFF.

This chain links TRBV6-4 with TRBJ1-1; tentatively, D is TRBD1 (5 bases). The CDR3 is 13 residues long. Germline V gene data show CDR1 as MRHNA and CDR2 as SNTAGT. The ends were cut back, 6 bases at V and 1 base at J, with 9 bases in the middle. CDR3 in DNA: TGTGCCAGCAGCCAGGGTCCGAACACTGAAGCTTTCTTT. This encodes CASSQGPNTEAFF.

The chain has TRBV28 and TRBJ1-5; D perhaps matches TRBD1 (5 bases). This CDR3 spans 16 amino acids. Trimming pared 2 bases from V and 3 bases from J, leaving 14 bases between. CDR1 MDHEN and CDR2 SYDVKM come from the germline V gene. The CDR3: CASSLEPDSYNQPQHF. The CDR3 DNA sequence: TGTGCCAGCAGTTTAGAGCCCGACAGTTACAATCAGCCCCAGCATTTT. Full variable domain (rest looked up from reference TRBV28 and TRBJ1-5): DVKVTQSSRYLVKRTGEKVFLECVQDMDHENMFWYRQDPGLGLRLIYFSYDVKMKEKGDIPEGYSVSREKKERFSLILESASTNQTSMYLCASSLEPDSYNQPQHFGDGTRLSIL.

V is TRBV6-5 and J is TRBJ2-7; D may be TRBD1 (6 bases). The CDR3 totals 14 residues. CDR1 and CDR2 from the germline V gene are MNHEY and SVGAGI. V lost 4 bases and J lost 8, with 18 bases in between. The CDR3 sequence: CASSFTDRNQKQYF. CDR3 nucleotide sequence: TGTGCCAGCAGTTTTACTGACAGGAACCAGAAGCAGTACTTC.

The chain links TRBV14 to TRBJ2-5, with 8 bases identical to TRBD2. V lost 0 bases and J lost 4; bases outside the gene matches: 4. The CDR3 contains 15 residues. Germline V lookup: CDR1 SGHDN, CDR2 FVKESK. CDR3 sequence reads: CASSQEGLAGETQYF. The CDR3, as DNA: TGTGCCAGCAGCCAAGAGGGTCTAGCGGGAGAGACCCAGTACTTC.